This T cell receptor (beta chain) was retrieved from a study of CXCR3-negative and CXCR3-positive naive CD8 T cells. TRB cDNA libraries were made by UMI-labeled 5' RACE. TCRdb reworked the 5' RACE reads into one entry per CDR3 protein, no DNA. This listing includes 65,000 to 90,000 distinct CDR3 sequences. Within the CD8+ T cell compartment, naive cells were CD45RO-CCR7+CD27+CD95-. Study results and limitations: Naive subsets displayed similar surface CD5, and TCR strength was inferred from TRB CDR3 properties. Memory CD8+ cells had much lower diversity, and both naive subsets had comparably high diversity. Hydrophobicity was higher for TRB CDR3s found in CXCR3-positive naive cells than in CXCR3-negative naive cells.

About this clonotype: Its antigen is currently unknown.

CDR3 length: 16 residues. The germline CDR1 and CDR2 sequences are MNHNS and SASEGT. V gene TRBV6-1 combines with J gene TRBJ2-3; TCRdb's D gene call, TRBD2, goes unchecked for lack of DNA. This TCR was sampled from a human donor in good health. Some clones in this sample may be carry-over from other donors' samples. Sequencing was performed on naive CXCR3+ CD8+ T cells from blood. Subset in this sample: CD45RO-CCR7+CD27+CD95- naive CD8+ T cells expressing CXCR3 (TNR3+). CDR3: CASSETSGGGTDTQYF.